A selection of T cell receptor beta chains follows, all from one sample in a study of shared clonotypes between healthy human individuals. Here immunoSEQ multiplex PCR was the method, and the copy in TCRdb shows in-frame clones only, minus some. The sample has 1.5 million to 2.5 million clones, less than 95% seen once. The specimen was naive CD8+ T cells sorted from blood. These receptors were obtained from a man aged 18 to 30 in good health. CDR3s include the opening cysteine and the closing phenylalanine or tryptophan. D genes are given only for firm matches. For some rows the clone size is stated as once, few or many, or as a class when expanded; others skip it.

size	D	J	V	DNA	CDR3
-	TRBD1	TRBJ2-2	TRBV6-5	TGTGCCAGCAGTTATTCTGGGACAGTCTACACCGGGGAGCTGTTTTTT	CASSYSGTVYTGELFF
-	-	TRBJ2-7	TRBV7-9	TGTGCCAGCAGCTCGCAGATATCCCCCTACGAGCAGTACTTC	CASSSQISPYEQYF
once	-	TRBJ1-4	TRBV11-2	TGTGCCAGCAGAGGGGGTACTAATGAAAAACTGTTTTTT	CASRGGTNEKLFF
-	-	TRBJ2-5	TRBV4-3	TGCGCCAGCAGCCAAGATGTGGGAGTGGAAGAGACCCAGTACTTC	CASSQDVGVEETQYF
-	-	TRBJ2-3	TRBV11-2	TGTGCCAGCAGCCTGGAGGGGAACGGGGGCACAGATACGCAGTATTTT	CASSLEGNGGTDTQYF
-	-	TRBJ1-2	TRBV4-1	TGCGCCAGCAGCCTAGGGGCCGCTTATGGCTACACCTTC	CASSLGAAYGYTF
-	-	TRBJ2-3	TRBV12-5	TGTGCTAGTGGTCCCGTAGTCGGACGAGGCACAGATACGCAGTATTTT	CASGPVVGRGTDTQYF
-	-	TRBJ2-7	TRBV1	TGCACCAGCAGCCTATATTCGGACCGAGGATACGAGCAGTACTTC	CTSSLYSDRGYEQYF
-	-	TRBJ2-5	TRBV11-2	TGTGCCAGCAGCACCGGAGAGGGACTGGATCAAGAGACCCAGTACTTC	CASSTGEGLDQETQYF
-	TRBD1	TRBJ2-5	TRBV19	TGTGCCAGGCCGGGACAGGGTAAGACCCAGTACTTC	CARPGQGKTQYF
-	-	TRBJ1-1	TRBV11-2	TGTGCCAGCACCCTCGGCGGAGGTGAAGCTTTCTTT	CASTLGGGEAFF
-	-	TRBJ2-7	TRBV4-3	TGCGCCAGCAGCCAAGATCGGCAGGGGCTCTACGAGCAGTACTTC	CASSQDRQGLYEQYF